A single sample gave rise to the 15 T cell receptor beta chains below, sequenced in a study of CD8 T cells in ankylosing spondylitis. Study-wide findings and caveats: Roughly eight highly homologous variants made up a TCR beta motif that seemed to typify ankylosing spondylitis blood.

Antigen specificity for these receptors is unknown. Using its own MiXCR run on the 5' RACE reads, TCRdb lists one record per CDR3 protein. The sample carries 350,000 to 550,000 distinct CDR3 sequences, 25% to 30% recorded once. What was sequenced was blood, either unsorted or a sorted T cell fraction (not recorded which). Receptor source: a male donor with ankylosing spondylitis.

This clonotype was recorded at least ten times. V gene TRBV20-1 combines with J gene TRBJ2-3, with 7 bases identical to TRBD2. The V and J ends lost 6 bases and 4 bases, in that order; junction bases with no gene match: 7. The CDR3 totals 13 residues. The germline V gene has CDR1 DFQATT and CDR2 SNEGSKA (reference sequence). CDR3 nucleotides: TGCAGTGCCGGGAAGGGGAGGGCAGATACGCAGTATTTT. This sequence encodes CSAGKGRADTQYF.

This clonotype was picked up many times. The gene calls are TRBV12-3 or TRBV12-4 and TRBJ1-5, with D perhaps matching TRBD1 (5 bases). The CDR3 has 15 amino acids. Trimming stripped 0 bases from V and 2 bases from J, with 8 bases between. CDR3 loop: CASSLAGAGNQPQHF. The CDR3, as DNA: TGTGCCAGCAGTTTAGCTGGGGCAGGCAATCAGCCCCAGCATTTT.

The chain has TRBV10-3 and TRBJ2-3; possible D gene TRBD2, 5 bases. Germline assignment: CDR1 ENHRY and CDR2 SYGVKD. The CDR3 runs to 15 residues. The V and J ends lost 4 bases and 0 bases respectively, with 11 bases between them. CDR3 nucleotide sequence: TGTGCCATCAGTGGGGCCCAGCGGAGCACAGATACGCAGTATTTT. Translated, it gives CAISGAQRSTDTQYF.

Only a few counts were recorded for this clonotype. The gene calls are TRBV5-1 and TRBJ2-5; 13 positions match TRBD2. The V gene end was trimmed by 4 bases and the J gene end by 2 bases; junction bases not matched to a gene: 11. The CDR3 extends over 18 amino acids. CDR1 is SGHRS and CDR2 is YFSETQ in the germline V gene. The CDR3 is CASSRVLAGGLKQETQYF. The CDR3 DNA reads TGCGCCAGCAGCCGAGTACTAGCGGGAGGGCTCAAGCAAGAGACCCAGTACTTC.

This clonotype was counted only a few times. The chain couples TRBV12-3 or TRBV12-4 to TRBJ2-1; TRBD2 aligns across 8 bases. With 6 bases clipped from V and 5 bases from J, the junction kept 12 bases outside the gene matches. The length of the CDR3 is 16 residues. CDR3 residues: CASSRREGRWNNEQFF. The CDR3 bases are TGTGCCAGCAGCCGACGGGAGGGCCGTTGGAACAATGAGCAGTTCTTC.

This clonotype was observed at least ten times. The V gene is TRBV20-1, the J gene TRBJ2-5, with 11 bases aligning to TRBD1. This CDR3 comprises 15 residues. Germline V gene sequence: CDR1 DFQATT, CDR2 SNEGSKA (reference sequence). The trim removed 2 bases at V and 3 bases at J, leaving 5 bases unmatched. The chain's CDR3 is CSARPRDRGEETQYF. The CDR3 DNA sequence: TGCAGTGCTAGACCCCGGGACAGGGGGGAAGAGACCCAGTACTTC.

CDR3: CSPGGRGRGEQFF. As DNA, the CDR3 is TGCAGCCCAGGGGGCAGGGGACGGGGTGAGCAGTTCTTC. The chain employs TRBV20-1 and TRBJ2-1, with 8 bases lining up with TRBD1. The CDR3 has 13 amino acids. CDR1 and CDR2 (germline): DFQATT, SNEGSKA (reference sequence).

The rearrangement uses TRBV7-8 and TRBJ2-5, with TRBD2 matching over 10 bases. The CDR3 sequence is 16 residues long. Germline V gene lookup returns CDR1 SGHVS and CDR2 FQNEAQ. The trim removed 7 bases at V and 5 bases at J, leaving 13 bases unmatched. CDR3 bases: TGTGCCAGCACCTTGACCCGAGCGGGAGGGTGGGAGACCCAGTACTTC. This translates into CASTLTRAGGWETQYF.

The V and J genes are TRBV19 and TRBJ1-2, with 9 nucleotides matching TRBD1. The CDR3 runs to 15 residues. The V gene's germline CDR1 is LNHDA and CDR2 SQIVND (reference sequence). Germline trimming cut 8 bases from V and 4 bases from J; bases unmatched to any gene: 11. Here the CDR3 DNA reads TGTGCCAGTTACCCCTCGAGGACAGGGGTCTATGGCTACACCTTC. Amino acid sequence: CASYPSRTGVYGYTF.

This chain joins TRBV20-1 and TRBJ1-6; TRBD1 might be the D (6 bases). The CDR3 totals 15 residues. Trimming removed 3 bases from V and 10 bases from J, with 19 bases in between. Germline V lookup: CDR1 DFQATT, CDR2 SNEGSKA (reference sequence). The CDR3 bases are TGCAGTGCTAGGCCCCAGGGGAAACCTAACTCACCCCTCCACTTT. This translates into CSARPQGKPNSPLHF.

This clonotype was seen repeatedly, ten times or more. The chain has TRBV20-1 and TRBJ2-1; no firm D call. This CDR3 region has 13 residues. The germline V gene has CDR1 DFQATT and CDR2 SNEGSKA (reference sequence). The V end was cut by 7 bases, the J end by 2 bases, with 12 bases between. CDR3 DNA: TGCAGTGGCCGGAGTCGCGCCTACAATGAGCAGTTCTTC. This sequence encodes CSGRSRAYNEQFF.

This clonotype was picked up a small number of times. The chain uses TRBV10-2 and TRBJ2-1; 14 nucleotides agree with TRBD2. CDR1 and CDR2 (germline): WSHSY, SAAADI. This CDR3 has 14 residues. Trimming at V came to 9 bases and at J to 6 bases, leaving 4 bases not matched to a gene. CDR3 nucleotide sequence: TGCGCCAGTGGACTAGCGGGAGGATCCAATGAGCAGTTCTTC. This sequence encodes CASGLAGGSNEQFF.

There are a few counts of this clonotype. The chain joins TRBV20-1 to TRBJ2-6; possibly TRBD1 for D (5 bases). Germline V CDR1 and CDR2: DFQATT, SNEGSKA (reference sequence). CDR3 length: 14 residues. V lost 2 bases, J lost 0 bases, and 5 bases lay in between. In DNA, the CDR3 is TGCAGTGCTAGAAGGGGCTCTGGGGCCAACGTCCTGACTTTC. Its translation: CSARRGSGANVLTF.

The J gene is TRBJ2-5, the V gene TRBV10-3; D is perhaps TRBD1 or TRBD2 (5 bases each). CDR3 size: 14 residues. Germline V CDR1 and CDR2: ENHRY, SYGVKD. V lost 6 bases to trimming and J lost 4 bases, with 15 bases between them. This CDR3 reads CAISPGTLSETQYF. The CDR3 DNA reads TGTGCCATCAGCCCCGGGACCCTTTCAGAGACCCAGTACTTC.

The table lists this clonotype with a few counts. The chain's CDR3 is CSAHHSGRFSAEQFF. The CDR3 DNA follows: TGCAGTGCTCATCATAGCGGGAGATTCAGCGCTGAGCAGTTCTTC. The chain uses TRBV20-1 and TRBJ2-1, with 9 positions matching TRBD2. Germline trimming cut 5 bases from V and 9 bases from J; bases unmatched to any gene: 14. Germline CDR1 and CDR2: DFQATT and SNEGSKA (reference sequence). The CDR3 has 15 amino acids.